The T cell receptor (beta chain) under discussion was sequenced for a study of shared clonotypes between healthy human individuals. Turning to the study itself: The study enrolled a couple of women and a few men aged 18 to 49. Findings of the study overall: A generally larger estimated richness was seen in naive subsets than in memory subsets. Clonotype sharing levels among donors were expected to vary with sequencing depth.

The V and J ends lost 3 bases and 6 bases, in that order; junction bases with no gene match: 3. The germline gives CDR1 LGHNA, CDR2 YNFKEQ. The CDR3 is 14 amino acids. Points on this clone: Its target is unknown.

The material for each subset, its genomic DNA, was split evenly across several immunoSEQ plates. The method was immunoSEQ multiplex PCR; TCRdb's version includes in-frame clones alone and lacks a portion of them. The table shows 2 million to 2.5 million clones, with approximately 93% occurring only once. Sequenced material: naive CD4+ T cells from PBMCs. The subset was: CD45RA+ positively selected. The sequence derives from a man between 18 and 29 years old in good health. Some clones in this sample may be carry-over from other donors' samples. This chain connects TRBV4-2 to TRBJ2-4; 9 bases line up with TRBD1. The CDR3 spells CASSQKGQGNIQYF. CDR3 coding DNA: TGTGCCAGCAGCCAGAAGGGACAGGGAAACATTCAGTACTTC.